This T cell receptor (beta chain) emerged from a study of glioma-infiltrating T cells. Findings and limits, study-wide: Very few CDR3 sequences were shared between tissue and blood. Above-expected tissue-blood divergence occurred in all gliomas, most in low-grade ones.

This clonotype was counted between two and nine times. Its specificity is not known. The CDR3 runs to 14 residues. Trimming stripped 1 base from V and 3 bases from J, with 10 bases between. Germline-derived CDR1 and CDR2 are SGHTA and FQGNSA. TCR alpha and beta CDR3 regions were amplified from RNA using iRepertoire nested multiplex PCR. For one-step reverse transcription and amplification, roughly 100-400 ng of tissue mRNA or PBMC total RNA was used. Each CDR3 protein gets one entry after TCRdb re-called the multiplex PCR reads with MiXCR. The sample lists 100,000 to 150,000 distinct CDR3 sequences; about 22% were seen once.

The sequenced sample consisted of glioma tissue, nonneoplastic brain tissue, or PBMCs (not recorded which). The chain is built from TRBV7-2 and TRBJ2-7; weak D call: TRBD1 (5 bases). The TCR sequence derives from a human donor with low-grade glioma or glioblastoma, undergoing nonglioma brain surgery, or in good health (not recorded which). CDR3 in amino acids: CASSLGGGFYEQYV. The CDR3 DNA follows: TGTGCCAGCAGCTTAGGGGGCGGTTTCTACGAGCAGTACGTC.